These T cell receptor beta chains were read from a single sample in a study of blood T cells in healthy people across ages. TCRdb analysed the 5' RACE reads with MiXCR anew, one entry per CDR3 protein. The table lists 1.2 million to 1.5 million distinct CDR3 sequences, approximately 59% of them singletons. Sequencing input: blood. The receptors come from a man aged 18-30 years in good health. Both conserved end residues are part of each CDR3. A D gene is named only where the DNA matches it firmly. Where a row states a size, it is once, few, many or the class of an expanded clone; other rows omit it.

j_call v_call d_call clone_size cdr3_nt cdr3_aa
TRBJ2-3 TRBV7-2 TRBD2 few TGTGCCAGCAGCATAGCGGGAGCGGTAGATACGCAGTATTTT CASSIAGAVDTQYF
TRBJ2-7 TRBV7-9 NA NA TGTGCCAGCAGCTCGGGGGCCTTCTACGAGCAGTACTTC CASSSGAFYEQYF
TRBJ2-1 TRBV11-2 NA NA TGTGCCAGCAGCTTAATGAAAGGGGGGTTGATCTCGTTCGAGCAGTTCTTC CASSLMKGGLISFEQFF
TRBJ1-6 TRBV18 NA NA TGTGCCAGCTCCCCGGACAGAAGGAGCTCCTATAATTCACCCCTCCACTTT CASSPDRRSSYNSPLHF
TRBJ2-7 TRBV18 TRBD2 many TGTGCCAGCAGTCCGGGACTATCCTACGAGCAGTACTTC CASSPGLSYEQYF
TRBJ2-3 TRBV29-1 NA NA TGCAGCGTTGAAGACGCTGGCCGGCCCTTCAATACGCAGTATTTT CSVEDAGRPFNTQYF
TRBJ2-3 TRBV11-2 TRBD2 NA TGTGCCAGCACCGATACTAGCGATGATACGCAGTATTTT CASTDTSDDTQYF
TRBJ2-1 TRBV6-1 NA NA TGTGCCAGCAGGGCCACAGGGTATGAGCAGTTCTTC CASRATGYEQFF
TRBJ2-1 TRBV12-3/TRBV12-4 NA once TGTGCCAGCAAAGACATGGCCGGATACAATGAGCAGTTCTTC CASKDMAGYNEQFF
TRBJ2-5 TRBV27 NA NA TGTGCCACCGTTAGCCGGGGAGGTGAAGAGACCCAGTACTTC CATVSRGGEETQYF
TRBJ1-1 TRBV20-1 NA once TGCAGTGCTAGAGAGGCCCTCGCTCCCTTGAACACTGAAGCTTTCTTT CSAREALAPLNTEAFF
TRBJ1-1 TRBV7-7 TRBD1 NA TGTGCCAGCAGCCCGTCAAGCCCAGGGGGAGATAATTTCACTGAAGCTTTCTTT CASSPSSPGGDNFTEAFF
TRBJ2-3 TRBV5-1 TRBD2 NA TGCGCCAGCAGCTTCACTAGCGGAGGGGGTGGCACAGATACGCAGTATTTT CASSFTSGGGGTDTQYF
TRBJ2-7 TRBV29-1 TRBD1 few TGCAGCGTTGCGCTACGGGACAGGGCCCACGAGCAGTACTTC CSVALRDRAHEQYF
TRBJ1-5 TRBV28 NA NA TGTGCCAGCAGTTTACCTCAGGGCCTCAATCAGCCCCAGCATTTT CASSLPQGLNQPQHF
TRBJ2-7 TRBV11-2 NA NA TGTGCCAGCAGCTTCACCCGAGGTACCTACGAGCAGTACTTC CASSFTRGTYEQYF
TRBJ2-7 TRBV29-1 TRBD2 NA TGCAGCGTTTTCCAGGGAGGGTACGAGCAGTACTTC CSVFQGGYEQYF
TRBJ1-2 TRBV4-2 NA NA TGTGCCAGCAGTCAAGCAGAGGTATCTAGCTATGGCTACACCTTC CASSQAEVSSYGYTF
TRBJ2-3 TRBV27 NA NA TGTGCCAGCAGTTTAGGACACCACACAGATACGCAGTATTTT CASSLGHHTDTQYF
TRBJ1-4 TRBV13 TRBD1 NA TGTGCCAGCAGCTCGGGACAGGGGGCCGAGAAACTGTTTTTT CASSSGQGAEKLFF
TRBJ1-6 TRBV5-5 NA few TGTGCCAGCAGCGGAGCTGCCAATTCACCCCTCCACTTT CASSGAANSPLHF
TRBJ1-6 TRBV4-1 TRBD1 few TGCGCCAGCAGCCAAGTCTGGGACAGGGTAAATTCACCCCTCCACTTT CASSQVWDRVNSPLHF
TRBJ1-4 TRBV5-6 NA NA TGTGCCAGCAGCTTCAGGGGATCTGGTGAAAAACTGTTTTTT CASSFRGSGEKLFF
TRBJ2-3 TRBV24-1 TRBD1 NA TGTGCCACCAGTGCAACCAGGGGGCTTCTCACAGATACGCAGTATTTT CATSATRGLLTDTQYF
TRBJ2-7 TRBV6-5 NA NA TGTGCCAGCAGTTCCCATGACAGGAGCTCCTACGAGCAGTACTTC CASSSHDRSSYEQYF
TRBJ2-1 TRBV15 NA NA TGTGCCACCAGCAGAGATCCAGGGCTGTCAAATGAGCAGTTCTTC CATSRDPGLSNEQFF